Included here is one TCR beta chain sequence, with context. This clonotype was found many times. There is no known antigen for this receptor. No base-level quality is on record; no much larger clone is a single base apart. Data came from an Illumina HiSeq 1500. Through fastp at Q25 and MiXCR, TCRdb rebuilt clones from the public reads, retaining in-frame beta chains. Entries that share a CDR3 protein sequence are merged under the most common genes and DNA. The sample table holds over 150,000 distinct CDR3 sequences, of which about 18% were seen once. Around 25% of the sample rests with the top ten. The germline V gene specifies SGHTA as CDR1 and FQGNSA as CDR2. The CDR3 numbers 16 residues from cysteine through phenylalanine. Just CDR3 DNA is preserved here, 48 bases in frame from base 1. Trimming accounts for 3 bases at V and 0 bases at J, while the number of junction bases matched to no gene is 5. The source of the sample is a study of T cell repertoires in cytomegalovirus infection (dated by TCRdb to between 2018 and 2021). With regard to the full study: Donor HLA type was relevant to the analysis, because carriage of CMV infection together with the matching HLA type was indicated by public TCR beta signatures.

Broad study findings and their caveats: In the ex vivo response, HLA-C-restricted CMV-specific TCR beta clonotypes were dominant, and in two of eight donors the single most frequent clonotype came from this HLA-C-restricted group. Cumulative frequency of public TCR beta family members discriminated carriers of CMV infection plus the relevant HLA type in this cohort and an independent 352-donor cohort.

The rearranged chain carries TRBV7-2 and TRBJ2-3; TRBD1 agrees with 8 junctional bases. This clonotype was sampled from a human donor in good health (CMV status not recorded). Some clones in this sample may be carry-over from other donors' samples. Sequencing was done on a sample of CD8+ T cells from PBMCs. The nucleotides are TGTGCCAGCAGCTTCAGGGGGCCGGGAAGCACAGATACGCAGTATTTT. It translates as CASSFRGPGSTDTQYF.